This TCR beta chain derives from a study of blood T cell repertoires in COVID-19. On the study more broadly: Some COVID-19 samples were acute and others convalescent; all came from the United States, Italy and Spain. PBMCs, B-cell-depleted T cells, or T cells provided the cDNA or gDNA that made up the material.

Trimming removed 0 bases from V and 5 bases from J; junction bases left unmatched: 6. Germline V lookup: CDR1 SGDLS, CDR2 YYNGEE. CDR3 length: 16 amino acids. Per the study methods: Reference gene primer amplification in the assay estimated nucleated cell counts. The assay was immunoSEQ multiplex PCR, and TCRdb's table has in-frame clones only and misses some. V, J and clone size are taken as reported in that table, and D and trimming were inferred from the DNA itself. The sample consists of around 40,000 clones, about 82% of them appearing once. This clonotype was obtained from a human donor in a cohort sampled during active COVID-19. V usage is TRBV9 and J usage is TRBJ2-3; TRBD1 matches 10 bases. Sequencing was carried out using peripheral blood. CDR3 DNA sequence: TGTGCCAGCAGCGTAGACCCGGGACAGGGGAAAGATACGCAGTATTTT. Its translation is CASSVDPGQGKDTQYF.